The 27 T cell receptor beta chains reported below all come from one sample, sequenced in a study of T cell repertoires in cytomegalovirus infection. TCRdb fed the reads into MiXCR, producing one record per CDR3 protein. The repertoire holds 650,000 to 900,000 distinct CDR3 sequences, with 25% to 35% as singletons. The antigens for these receptors are not known. This sample comprised cultured CD8+ T cells from PBMCs, obtained from culture after CMV antigen stimulation. These TCRs come from a human donor in good health (CMV status not recorded). Some clones in this sample may be carry-over from other donors' samples.

This rearrangement joins TRBV5-6 to TRBJ1-6, with D possibly being TRBD1 (5 bases). The germline CDR1 and CDR2 sequences are SGHDT and YYEEEE. The CDR3 extends over 16 amino acids. Trimming removed 2 bases at V and 5 bases at J, with 14 bases between. CDR3 sequence: CASSFWGSFNNSPLHF. CDR3 nucleotides: TGTGCCAGCAGCTTTTGGGGGTCGTTCAATAATTCACCCCTCCACTTT.

Comment on this clonotype: Relative to the germline gene, one junction end is altered; a read error may explain this. The chain recombines TRBV5-4 with TRBJ1-3; 8 bases agree with TRBD1. Per the germline V gene, CDR1 is SGHNT and CDR2 is YYREEE (reference sequence). CDR3 size: 15 residues. For the CDR3, the DNA is TGTGCCAGCAGCTTCGGACAGGGACCTGGAAACGCCATATATTTT. Translating it yields CASSFGQGPGNAIYF.

The chain combines TRBV7-9 with TRBJ2-5, with TRBD1 matching 9 bases. After removal of 2 bases from V and 4 bases from J, the junction contained 11 bases not matched to a gene. The germline V gene encodes CDR1 SEHNR and CDR2 FQNEAQ (reference sequence). The CDR3 loop spans 17 amino acids. The CDR3 spells CASSLRDRVAVIETQYF. In DNA, the CDR3 is TGTGCCAGCAGCTTAAGGGACAGGGTGGCGGTTATAGAGACCCAGTACTTC. Full variable domain (outside the CDR3, taken from reference TRBV7-9 and TRBJ2-5): DTGVSQNPRHKITKRGQNVTFRCDPISEHNRLYWYRQTLGQGPEFLTYFQNEAQLEKSRLLSDRFSAERPKGSFSTLEIQRTEQGDSAMYLCASSLRDRVAVIETQYFGPGTRLLVL.

This clonotype appeared a single time. The J gene is TRBJ1-2, the V gene TRBV10-3; the match to TRBD1 covers 9 bases. V dropped 8 bases and J dropped 4; count of bases not matched to a gene: 11. Germline V gene sequence: CDR1 ENHRY, CDR2 SYGVKD. This CDR3 contains 15 residues. DNA of the CDR3: TGTGCCATCGGGCTACAACAGGGGGCCGGCTATGGCTACACCTTC. It specifies CAIGLQQGAGYGYTF.

The table lists this clonotype with a few counts. The chain recombines TRBV12-3 or TRBV12-4 with TRBJ2-7; the D gene is possibly TRBD1 (6 bases). Trimming stripped 1 base from V and 3 bases from J, with 13 bases between. The CDR3 has 15 amino acids. The CDR3: CASSLGSGDVYEQYF. The CDR3 coding sequence is TGTGCCAGCAGTTTAGGCTCAGGGGATGTCTACGAGCAGTACTTC.

This clonotype was recorded a few times. This chain links TRBV7-9 with TRBJ1-1; tentative D call: TRBD1 (5 bases). Germline assignment: CDR1 SEHNR and CDR2 FQNEAQ (reference sequence). There are 15 residues in the CDR3. Trimming shortened V by 5 bases and J by 4 bases, and 17 bases separated the two germline ends. CDR3 sequence (DNA): TGTGCCAGCAGCCTTGGGCCGCCGCAGGGCACTGAAGCTTTCTTT. Residues: CASSLGPPQGTEAFF. Full variable domain (outside the CDR3, taken from reference TRBV7-9 and TRBJ1-1): DTGVSQNPRHKITKRGQNVTFRCDPISEHNRLYWYRQTLGQGPEFLTYFQNEAQLEKSRLLSDRFSAERPKGSFSTLEIQRTEQGDSAMYLCASSLGPPQGTEAFFGQGTRLTVV.

V usage is TRBV28 and J usage is TRBJ1-2; TRBD1 matches 8 bases. V was clipped by 1 base and J by 0 bases; unmatched bases: 13. CDR1 is MDHEN and CDR2 is SYDVKM in the germline V gene. The CDR3 loop spans 19 amino acids. The CDR3 reads CASSLSAQGAREPNYGYTF. CDR3 nucleotides: TGTGCCAGCAGTTTATCTGCTCAGGGGGCACGCGAACCTAACTATGGCTACACCTTC.

This clonotype has a handful of counts. The V and J genes are TRBV7-8 and TRBJ2-5; 9 nucleotides agree with TRBD1. The CDR3 runs to 15 residues. CDR1 is SGHVS, CDR2 FQNEAQ, per germline. Trimming cost V 1 base and J 5 bases; bases outside gene matches: 5. CDR3 bases: TGTGCCAGCAGCTTAGTCCCGGGGACAGGGGAGACCCAGTACTTC. It codes for CASSLVPGTGETQYF.

This chain links TRBV3-1 with TRBJ2-5; tentative D call: TRBD1 (6 bases). Germline CDR1 LGHDT, CDR2 YNNKEL (reference sequence). Trimming removed 1 base at V and 5 bases at J, with 14 bases between. This CDR3 is built from 15 residues. The CDR3 reads CASSQGNRVWETQYF. The CDR3 region has the DNA TGTGCCAGCAGCCAAGGAAACAGGGTGTGGGAGACCCAGTACTTC.

V usage is TRBV7-2 and J usage is TRBJ1-5; D ambiguous. The CDR3 extends over 15 amino acids. The ends were cut back, 4 bases at V and 3 bases at J, with 13 bases in the middle. Germline values: CDR1 SGHTA, CDR2 FQGNSA. CDR3 sequence reads: CASSSSVQVNQPQHF. CDR3 sequence (DNA): TGTGCCAGCAGCTCAAGTGTCCAGGTCAATCAGCCCCAGCATTTT.

In this sample, this clonotype turned up a few times. The J gene is TRBJ2-5, the V gene TRBV19, with TRBD1 identical over 11 bases. Germline trimming cut 6 bases from V and 4 bases from J; bases unmatched to any gene: 7. Germline V CDR1 and CDR2: LNHDA, SQIVND (reference sequence). The CDR3 extends over 15 amino acids. The CDR3 protein is CASSRPGQGGETQYF. CDR3 sequence (DNA): TGTGCCAGTAGCCGACCGGGACAGGGGGGAGAGACCCAGTACTTC.

As concerns this clonotype: An end of the junction differs from the germline gene, which may be a read error. The chain recombines TRBV12-3 or TRBV12-4 with TRBJ1-5; a weak D match, TRBD1 (6 bases). The CDR3 totals 14 residues. The CDR3 here is CASSPGAGYQPHHF. In nucleotides, the CDR3 is TGTGCCAGCAGTCCGGGGGCGGGTTATCAGCCCCATCATTTT.

This clonotype appeared a few times. The chain employs TRBV19 and TRBJ2-1, with 16 bases that match TRBD2. The CDR3 has 17 residues. The germline gives CDR1 LNHDA, CDR2 SQIVND (reference sequence). The V segment lost 0 bases and the J segment 10 bases; nucleotides outside the gene matches: 6. The CDR3 region is CASSIDWPGLAGGEQFF. DNA for the CDR3: TGTGCCAGTAGTATAGATTGGCCGGGACTAGCGGGGGGGGAGCAGTTCTTC.

A few counts support this clonotype. The J gene is TRBJ2-1, the V gene TRBV4-2, with 9 bases matching TRBD2. Germline lookup yields CDR1 LGHNA and CDR2 YNFKEQ. J gave up 2 bases and V 0 bases, and 5 bases lay outside the gene matches. The CDR3 consists of 17 residues. The DNA of the CDR3 is TGTGCCAGCAGCCAAGATGTGGCGGGGGGGCCCTACAATGAGCAGTTCTTC. It codes for CASSQDVAGGPYNEQFF.

This clonotype has only a few counts. The rearrangement joins TRBV20-1 to TRBJ1-1; D is possibly TRBD1 (6 bases). V lost 3 bases to trimming and J lost 4 bases, with 15 bases between them. Germline-derived CDR1 and CDR2 are DFQATT and SNEGSKA (reference sequence). This CDR3 spans 14 amino acids. The CDR3 loop is CSAREQGFITEAFF. The CDR3 DNA reads TGCAGTGCTAGGGAACAGGGATTTATCACTGAAGCTTTCTTT.

The rearrangement uses TRBV9 and TRBJ2-5; D is ambiguous. The CDR3 covers 14 residues. Germline V gene lookup returns CDR1 SGDLS and CDR2 YYNGEE. Between the trimmed V and J ends, which lost 0 bases and 4 bases, there was a span of 10 bases. In DNA form, the CDR3 reads TGTGCCAGCAGCGTAGGAGCCCCCGTAGAGACCCAGTACTTC. Translated, it gives CASSVGAPVETQYF.

The V and J genes are TRBV15 and TRBJ2-3; 11 bases map to TRBD1. V shed 0 bases, J shed 5 bases, and the junction held 19 bases outside the gene matches. Germline loops: CDR1 LNHNV, CDR2 YYDKDF (reference sequence). This CDR3 is built from 21 residues. As DNA, the CDR3 is TGTGCCACCAGCAGAGATGGAGCTGCGGCAGAGGGACAGGGGGATAGAGATACGCAGTATTTT. Translating gives CATSRDGAAAEGQGDRDTQYF.

This clonotype was seen only a few times. The rearrangement links TRBV12-3 or TRBV12-4 to TRBJ2-3; unclear D gene. Trimming removed 2 bases from V and 5 bases from J, with 8 bases in between. This CDR3 contains 13 residues. DNA for the CDR3: TGTGCCAGCAGTTTATCCACTGAAGATACGCAGTATTTT. This translates into CASSLSTEDTQYF.

This clonotype has more than one count but fewer than ten. This chain connects TRBV29-1 to TRBJ2-3, with D possibly TRBD1 on 6 matching bases. CDR1 SQVTM and CDR2 ANQGSEA come from the germline V gene. V lost 6 bases and J lost 2, with 15 bases in between. The CDR3 length is 14 residues. CDR3 DNA sequence: TGCAGCGTCTCTCAAGGGGGAGCCACAGATACGCAGTATTTT. Its translation: CSVSQGGATDTQYF.

The V gene is TRBV24-1, the J gene TRBJ2-1, with 8 bases aligning to TRBD2. Trimming took 7 bases from V and 3 from J; bases not matched to a gene: 7. CDR1 is KGHDR, CDR2 SFDVKD, per germline. The CDR3 sequence is 15 residues long. CDR3 sequence: CATSASGRLYNEQFF. For the CDR3, the DNA is TGTGCCACCAGCGCTAGCGGGCGGCTCTACAATGAGCAGTTCTTC.

This clonotype was counted between two and nine times. This sequence joins TRBV25-1 and TRBJ1-5; weak D call: TRBD1 (5 bases). V lost 2 bases, J lost 6 bases, and 8 bases lay in between. CDR1 MGHDK and CDR2 SYGVNS come from the germline V gene. The CDR3 is 13 residues long. This CDR3 is CASSERGGQPQHF. CDR3 DNA: TGTGCCAGCAGTGAACGGGGGGGTCAGCCCCAGCATTTT.

V gene TRBV6-5 combines with J gene TRBJ2-1; no clear D gene. The ends were cut back, 2 bases at V and 7 bases at J, with 6 bases in the middle. The CDR3 is made up of 12 amino acids. Germline loops: CDR1 MNHEY, CDR2 SVGAGI. The CDR3 spells CASSYRRNEQFF. CDR3 sequence (DNA): TGTGCCAGCAGTTACAGGAGAAATGAGCAGTTCTTC.

The J gene is TRBJ2-7, the V gene TRBV28, with 10 bases that match TRBD1. The V gene end was trimmed by 10 bases and the J gene end by 5 bases; junction bases not matched to a gene: 11. The CDR3 is 14 residues long. The germline CDR1 and CDR2 sequences are MDHEN and SYDVKM. In DNA form, the CDR3 reads TGTGCCACCCTGGACAGGGGGTTTTGGGACGAGCAGTACGTC. Translation: CATLDRGFWDEQYV.

In regard to this clonotype: One end of the junction varies from germline; a read error may be responsible. The chain employs TRBV27 and TRBJ1-5; possibly TRBD1 for D (5 bases). The CDR3 length is 15 residues. Looked up from germline, CDR1 is MNHEY and CDR2 is SMNVEV (reference sequence). The CDR3, as DNA: TGTGCCAGCAGCCAGGGAGGATTTAGCAACCAGCCCCAGCATTTT. Translated: CASSQGGFSNQPQHF.

The V and J genes are TRBV12-3 or TRBV12-4 and TRBJ2-1; 10 nucleotides line up with TRBD2. The CDR3 runs 17 residues. Unmatched junction bases numbered 9, after V lost 3 bases and J lost 4 bases. CDR3 in DNA: TGTGCCAGCAGTTTCCCGCTAGCGGGGGCCGCTTACAATGAGCAGTTCTTC. Encoded protein: CASSFPLAGAAYNEQFF.

This clonotype has more than one count but fewer than ten. The chain recombines TRBV6-1 with TRBJ2-7, with D maybe TRBD1 (5 bases). Germline CDR1 and CDR2: MNHNS and SASEGT. The V end was cut by 2 bases, the J end by 0 bases, with 14 bases between. The CDR3 covers 16 residues. The CDR3 protein is CASSEIDSRYSYEQYF. Written as DNA, the CDR3 is TGTGCCAGCAGTGAAATAGACAGCAGATACTCCTACGAGCAGTACTTC.

The chain recombines TRBV19 with TRBJ2-7; no firm D call. Trimming cost V 2 bases and J 0 bases, with 8 bases left between them. The CDR3 length is 14 residues. Germline V gives CDR1 LNHDA, CDR2 SQIVND (reference sequence). CDR3 sequence: CASSIIPSSYEQYF. CDR3 DNA: TGTGCCAGTAGTATAATACCAAGCTCCTACGAGCAGTACTTC.